These T cell receptor beta chains were read from a single sample in a study of T cell repertoires in cytomegalovirus infection. These receptors have no identified antigens. TCRdb itself ran the reads through MiXCR, one entry per CDR3 protein. The table lists roughly 120,000 distinct CDR3 sequences, roughly 32% of them singletons, with under 65% in the top ten. The sequencing here drew on CD8+ T cells from cultured PBMCs, taken from culture after CMV antigen stimulation. Receptor source: a human donor in good health (CMV status not recorded). Some clones in this sample may be carry-over from other donors' samples. Both conserved end residues are part of each CDR3. Each record gives: J gene, V gene, CDR3 protein.

j_gene: TRBJ2-7; v_gene: TRBV11-1; CDR3aa: CASSLDFGAYEQYF
j_gene: TRBJ1-6; v_gene: TRBV7-2; CDR3aa: CASSLGKYSPLHF
j_gene: TRBJ1-6; v_gene: TRBV10-3; CDR3aa: CAISESIGGRDSPLHF
j_gene: TRBJ2-3; v_gene: TRBV6-1; CDR3aa: CASKEGQGRTDTQYF
j_gene: TRBJ2-7; v_gene: TRBV6-1; CDR3aa: CASTIGIEPGQGYEQYF
j_gene: TRBJ1-6; v_gene: TRBV7-9; CDR3aa: CASSLAWGARNSPLHF
j_gene: TRBJ1-3; v_gene: TRBV12-3/TRBV12-4; CDR3aa: CASSLRGRSSGNTIYF
j_gene: TRBJ2-1; v_gene: TRBV2; CDR3aa: CASTPDPPTSFSYNEQFF
j_gene: TRBJ2-2; v_gene: TRBV20-1; CDR3aa: CSARAGVYTGELFF
j_gene: TRBJ1-5; v_gene: TRBV20-1; CDR3aa: CSARERGEGSNQPQHF
j_gene: TRBJ1-2; v_gene: TRBV12-3/TRBV12-4; CDR3aa: CASSLSLGSLGYTF
j_gene: TRBJ2-7; v_gene: TRBV28; CDR3aa: CASSPGRASGSYEQYF
j_gene: TRBJ1-1; v_gene: TRBV28; CDR3aa: CASTFGTPDTEAFF
j_gene: TRBJ2-1; v_gene: TRBV12-3/TRBV12-4; CDR3aa: CASSPVYNEQFF
j_gene: TRBJ2-3; v_gene: TRBV6-2/TRBV6-3; CDR3aa: CASSYSIGETDTQYF
j_gene: TRBJ2-7; v_gene: TRBV28; CDR3aa: CASSFAERGGQDEQYF
j_gene: TRBJ2-3; v_gene: TRBV29-1; CDR3aa: CSVEEWPGGQGLGWTQYF
j_gene: TRBJ1-1; v_gene: TRBV28; CDR3aa: CASSLRDKNTEAFF
j_gene: TRBJ1-2; v_gene: TRBV7-9; CDR3aa: CASSLENRDGYTF
j_gene: TRBJ1-4; v_gene: TRBV5-6; CDR3aa: CASSLGGTARNEKLFF
j_gene: TRBJ2-2; v_gene: TRBV4-1; CDR3aa: CASSHQTGVSRAGELFF
j_gene: TRBJ1-1; v_gene: TRBV28; CDR3aa: CASSNLLGADYTEAFF
j_gene: TRBJ2-4; v_gene: TRBV7-2; CDR3aa: CASSARQVRELAKNIQYF
j_gene: TRBJ1-1; v_gene: TRBV6-2/TRBV6-3; CDR3aa: CASSYSMTEAFF
j_gene: TRBJ1-2; v_gene: TRBV7-2; CDR3aa: CASSLSSSNYGYTF
j_gene: TRBJ2-7; v_gene: TRBV28; CDR3aa: CASSFLAGGSYEQYF
j_gene: TRBJ2-7; v_gene: TRBV5-6; CDR3aa: CASSLYLEADRAYEQYF
j_gene: TRBJ1-1; v_gene: TRBV7-2; CDR3aa: CASSLQEGPTEAFF
j_gene: TRBJ2-7; v_gene: TRBV10-3; CDR3aa: CAISGPGEDTRSSYEQYF
j_gene: TRBJ2-7; v_gene: TRBV7-8; CDR3aa: CASSRDGPLPHEQYF
j_gene: TRBJ2-5; v_gene: TRBV28; CDR3aa: CASSFYRGLAGKETQYF
j_gene: TRBJ2-5; v_gene: TRBV28; CDR3aa: CASRKQGQETQYF
j_gene: TRBJ1-1; v_gene: TRBV4-2; CDR3aa: CASSQDQETPEAFF
j_gene: TRBJ2-1; v_gene: TRBV6-1; CDR3aa: CASSRTPGTLDEQFF
j_gene: TRBJ2-4; v_gene: TRBV7-6; CDR3aa: CASSLVAGLSQNIQYF
j_gene: TRBJ1-3; v_gene: TRBV12-3/TRBV12-4; CDR3aa: CASSSPGLSSGNTIYF
j_gene: TRBJ2-1; v_gene: TRBV7-2; CDR3aa: CASSLAWGRLFDEQFF
j_gene: TRBJ1-6; v_gene: TRBV7-6; CDR3aa: CASTSFDLGIGSPLHF
j_gene: TRBJ1-1; v_gene: TRBV7-6; CDR3aa: CASSLPPAGVKGEAFF
j_gene: TRBJ1-1; v_gene: TRBV3-1; CDR3aa: CASSRDLNTEAFF
j_gene: TRBJ2-3; v_gene: TRBV11-3; CDR3aa: CASSSRTSGETADTQYF
j_gene: TRBJ2-2; v_gene: TRBV10-3; CDR3aa: CAISLTGEDTGELFF
j_gene: TRBJ2-7; v_gene: TRBV11-1; CDR3aa: CASSLDYGAYEQYF
j_gene: TRBJ1-5; v_gene: TRBV28; CDR3aa: CASTDRPQSINQPQHF
j_gene: TRBJ2-1; v_gene: TRBV20-1; CDR3aa: CSARDQRASGPRSPFEQFF
j_gene: TRBJ2-3; v_gene: TRBV28; CDR3aa: CASSLRGYTDTQYF
j_gene: TRBJ2-5; v_gene: TRBV19; CDR3aa: CASTNRGHQETQYF